This T cell receptor beta chain was documented in a study of T cells in Graves' hyperthyroidism and ophthalmopathy. About the study: Blood was drawn when the patient was first diagnosed and still untreated.

Trimming stripped 3 bases from V and 3 bases from J, with 15 bases between. The germline V gene encodes CDR1 SEHNR and CDR2 FQNEAQ (reference sequence). The CDR3 loop spans 15 amino acids. Lactation, pregnancy, other autoimmune disease or uncontrolled infection excluded patients. This clonotype has a handful of counts. The source material, RNA transcripts, was used to amplify TCR beta CDR3 regions. The HTBI primer set was used in a first-round RT-PCR of the TCR CDR3. From the multiplex PCR reads, TCRdb called clonotypes with MiXCR, one entry per CDR3 protein. The data contain some 800,000 distinct CDR3 sequences, about 38% of them seen just once; the ten biggest clones take up 8% to 9%.

The sequence derives from a man aged 18 to 30 with Graves' hyperthyroidism. Sequencing was performed on blood. The rearrangement joins TRBV7-9 to TRBJ2-7; either TRBD1 or TRBD2 may supply D (5 bases each). CDR3 in amino acids: CASSLQGRINYEQYF. As DNA, the CDR3 is TGTGCCAGCAGCTTGCAGGGACGGATCAACTACGAGCAGTACTTC.